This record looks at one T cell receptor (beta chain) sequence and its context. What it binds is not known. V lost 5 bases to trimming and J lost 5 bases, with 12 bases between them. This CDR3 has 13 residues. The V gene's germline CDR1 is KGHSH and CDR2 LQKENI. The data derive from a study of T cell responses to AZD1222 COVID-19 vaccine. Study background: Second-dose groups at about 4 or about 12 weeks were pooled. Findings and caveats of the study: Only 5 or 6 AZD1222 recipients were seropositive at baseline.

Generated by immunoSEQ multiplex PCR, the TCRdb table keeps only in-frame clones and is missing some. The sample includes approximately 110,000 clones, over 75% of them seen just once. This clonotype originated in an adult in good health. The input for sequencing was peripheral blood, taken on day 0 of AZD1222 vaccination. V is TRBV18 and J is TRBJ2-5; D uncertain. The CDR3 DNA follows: TGTGCCAGCTCAACATATATCAGTGAGACCCAGTACTTC. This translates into CASSTYISETQYF.